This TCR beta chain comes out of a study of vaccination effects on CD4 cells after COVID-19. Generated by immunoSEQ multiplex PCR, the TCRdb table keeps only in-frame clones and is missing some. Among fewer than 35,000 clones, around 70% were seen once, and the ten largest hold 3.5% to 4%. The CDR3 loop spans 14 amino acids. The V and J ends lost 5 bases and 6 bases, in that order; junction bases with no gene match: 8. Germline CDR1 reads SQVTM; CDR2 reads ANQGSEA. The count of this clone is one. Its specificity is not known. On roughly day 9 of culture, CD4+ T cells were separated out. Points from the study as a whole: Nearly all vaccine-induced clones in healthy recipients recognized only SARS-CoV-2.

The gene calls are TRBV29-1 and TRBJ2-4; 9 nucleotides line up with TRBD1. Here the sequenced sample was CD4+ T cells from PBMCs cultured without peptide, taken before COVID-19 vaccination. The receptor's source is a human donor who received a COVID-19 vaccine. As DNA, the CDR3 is TGCAGCGTTTCCGGGACAGGGACAGGAAACATTCAGTACTTC. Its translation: CSVSGTGTGNIQYF.